The T cell receptor (beta chain) under discussion was sequenced for a study of cytomegalovirus exposure and HLA in healthy donors. As for the study in general: A later analysis reported the roughly 120 validation repertoires used the same platform as the approximately 660 first-cohort repertoires.

TCRdb's copy holds only in-frame clones and misses some; the assay was immunoSEQ multiplex PCR. The sample lists about 160,000 clones; about four fifths were seen once. A remark on this clone: Its antigen is as yet unknown.

The CDR3 is made up of 16 amino acids. Trimming removed 1 base from V and 0 bases from J, with 13 bases in between. Germline V gene sequence: CDR1 SGHVS, CDR2 FQNEAQ. Study-wide points: Using the classifier, cytomegalovirus status was reportedly diagnosed with high specificity and sensitivity. In vitro work confirmed that a few CMV-associated chains recognize CMV antigens. Cytomegalovirus-associated status was assigned to about 180 TCR beta chains.

Sequenced input: PBMCs. V is TRBV7-8 and J is TRBJ2-7; the D is unclear. The receptor was isolated from a man aged 25-45 years in good health and CMV-seropositive. The DNA of the CDR3 is TGTGCCAGCAGCTTAGTGAGGCGCCGGCTCTCCTACGAGCAGTACTTC. It yields the protein CASSLVRRRLSYEQYF.